This record looks at one T cell receptor beta chain sequence and its context. Ten or more counts support this clonotype. Its antigen is not yet known. Within one base of it there is no much larger clone, and no base qualities were kept. This sample is part of a study of T cells in Graves' hyperthyroidism and ophthalmopathy (dated by TCRdb to the late 2010s). Looking at the study overall: Peripheral blood samples were taken at the time of initial diagnosis, prior to any treatment. To identify TCR V-J signatures that set the groups apart, the researchers used a discovery cohort of 100 patients, made up of roughly 45 with Graves' ophthalmopathy and some 56 with stable Graves' hyperthyroidism. Prospective prediction of ophthalmopathy was tested in an independent validation cohort consisting of about 20 hyperthyroidism patients and over 15 patients who later progressed to ophthalmopathy. The 100 or so discovery patients were divided at random into training and test sets in a 7:3 ratio. In addition, the study compared T-cell repertoires in thyroid tissue and in blood from several Graves' hyperthyroidism patients. After sampling, hyperthyroidism patients received methimazole starting at 30 mg daily, and ophthalmopathy patients received high-dose intravenous methylprednisolone. According to the paper, TCR Vbeta CDR3 sequencing was carried out on 135 peripheral blood samples, which came from 40 to 45 ophthalmopathy, approximately 78 hyperthyroidism and about 17 progressor patients. On the study overall, not on this receptor specifically: A model built on a 13 V-J signature distinguished ophthalmopathy from stable hyperthyroidism, reaching approximately 89% sensitivity and under 84% specificity in cross-validation and 80%/75% in testing. In validation, the model predicted progression to ophthalmopathy with roughly 66% sensitivity and around 72% specificity, a median of 6.5 months before onset. Sample size was not statistically predetermined, and blinding of investigators to group allocation was not performed. Most expanded thyroid clonotypes (frequency above 0.001) were also detected in blood, a finding suggesting that blood repertoires may reflect thyroid immune responses.

Moderately to severely active disease, a Clinical Activity Score of at least 3, a NOSPECS grade of at least 4, and a duration under 3 months were present in ophthalmopathy patients. Patients with uncontrolled infections, other autoimmune diseases, pregnancy or lactation were excluded. Diagnoses relied on clinical symptoms, serum thyroxine and TRAb, thyroid ultrasound and orbital computed tomography. PBMCs were separated from roughly 10 ml of fresh peripheral blood using Ficoll-Paque density gradient centrifugation. Total RNA was extracted using Trizol reagent, and RNA quality was assessed on an Agilent 2100 Bioanalyzer. TCR beta CDR3 regions were amplified from RNA transcripts. The first round of RT-PCR for the TCR CDR3 was performed with the HTBI primer set and the Qiagen OneStep RT-PCR kit. Libraries were constructed in a second round of multiplex PCR, after which size selection and purification were carried out. Sequencing of the libraries was done on an Illumina HiSeq2000 using paired-end 100 bp reads. Per the authors' processing: SOAPnuke was used to process the raw data, throwing out any read that contained adapters or uncalled bases, had a mean Phred below 15, or lacked an exact constant-primer or identifier match. COPE v1.2.5 was used to merge high-quality paired reads, and clonotypes were defined as unique nucleotide sequences. MiTCR v1.1 was used to align clonotypes to the IMGT TRBV, TRBD and TRBJ reference segments. The analysis was restricted to V-J combinations with a frequency above 0.0001, which together covered about 99% of the repertoires. The TCS score was defined as the ratio of F50 (clonal expansion) to E x V (chaos), calculated using BLOSUM62-based TCRdist between CDR3 peptides within each V-J. Welch's t-statistics and random forest reduced roughly 500 V-J features to about 13, which were used in a naive Bayes classifier (R e1071). Using fastp trimming at Q25 and MiXCR clonotype assembly, TCRdb reanalyzed the public sequencing data and kept in-frame beta chains. Each CDR3 protein gets just one entry, which takes the most common genes and DNA from the rows behind it. TCRdb, rather than the study authors, made the V and J calls. A total of 220,000 or so distinct CDR3 sequences appear in this sample, about 16% of them only once. The top ten clonotypes cover around 26% of the sample.

In the germline V gene, CDR1 corresponds to ENHRY and CDR2 to SYGVKD. From the cysteine through the phenylalanine, the CDR3 covers 12 amino acids. The read is trimmed to its CDR3 DNA, 36 bases read in frame from base 1. The junction shows trimming of 4 bases on V and 2 bases on J, plus 4 bases between the germline ends. Input material: blood. The rearrangement joined TRBV10-3 to TRBJ2-3; no D segment can be confidently identified. This TCR was sampled from a woman in her late teens or twenties with Graves' ophthalmopathy. The sequenced DNA: TGTGCCATCAGTGCGATCACAGATACGCAGTATTTT. It codes for CAISAITDTQYF.